This T cell receptor (beta chain) stems from a study of T-cell memory formation after mild COVID-19. Using constant-segment primers, 5'RACE produced TCR alpha and TCR beta cDNA libraries carrying sample barcodes and UMIs. Each CDR3 protein gets one entry after TCRdb re-called the 5' RACE reads with MiXCR. Here the sample spans about 180,000 distinct CDR3 sequences, roughly 18% being singletons. Whole-study results and caveats: Day 15 to 85 contracting clones showed balanced CD4/CD8; day 15 to 37 expanders favored CD4+. The second-wave clones peaking on day 37 were not confirmed as SARS-CoV-2-specific.

This clonotype was seen only a few times. Its target is unknown. The CDR3 spans 14 residues. From germline, CDR1 is LGHNA and CDR2 YSLEER. V lost 4 bases to trimming and J lost 3 bases, with 10 bases between them. Sequencing input: PBMCs or a T cell subset sorted from them (not recorded which). The sequence derives from a man aged 18 to 30 who had mild COVID-19 (a few samples of this study predate the infection). Cell type and time point are not known. This rearrangement joins TRBV4-3 to TRBJ1-5, with D perhaps matching TRBD1 (5 bases). The CDR3 DNA reads TGCGCCAGCAGCCCCGGACACCTCAATCAGCCCCAGCATTTT. It encodes CASSPGHLNQPQHF.